This T cell receptor beta chain emerged from a study of cytomegalovirus exposure and HLA in healthy donors. General study results and limits: Whilst most TCR sequences proved rare, a subset of public TCRs occurred across many donors.

In this sample, this clone turned up a few times. No antigen is known for it. Germline-derived CDR1 and CDR2 are SGHDT and YYEEEE. The CDR3 contains 14 residues. V lost 0 bases to trimming and J lost 9 bases; unmatched junction nucleotides: 3. The PCR ran on 60 Vbeta and 13 Jbeta primers. Clones were sequenced by immunoSEQ multiplex PCR, and TCRdb holds only the in-frame ones, with some missing. The sample has around 130,000 clones, more than 65% seen once. The sample was PBMCs. This chain uses TRBV5-6 with TRBJ1-6; 7 positions match TRBD1. This TCR was sampled from a woman aged 60-75 years in good health and CMV-seropositive. The CDR3 bases are TGTGCCAGCAGCTTGGAAGGACAGGTTTCACCCCTCCACTTT. Residues: CASSLEGQVSPLHF. Supplemented by reference TRBV5-6 and TRBJ1-6, the full variable domain reads DAGVTQSPTHLIKTRGQQVTLRCSPKSGHDTVSWYQQALGQGPQFIFQYYEEEERQRGNFPDRFSGHQFPNYSSELNVNALLLGDSALYLCASSLEGQVSPLHFGNGTRLTVT.